This TCR beta chain was observed in a study of T cells in localized non-small cell lung cancer. The V gene lost 8 bases and the J gene lost 4 bases, with 17 bases spanning the gap. The germline gives CDR1 SGHTA, CDR2 FQGTGA. This CDR3 comprises 15 residues. Study-level results: The greatest T cell clonality was found in uninvolved adjacent lung (higher than in tumor). When the top 100 tumor clones were examined, a median 57 of them also appeared in the adjacent lung, which was paired and uninvolved.

Repertoires were generated with immunoSEQ multiplex PCR, while TCRdb's copy carries only in-frame clones and drops some. The sample holds 41,000 or so clones, approximately 90% seen once. For this clone: Its antigen is as yet unknown.

The clonotype originates from a woman aged 18-49 years with stage III lung adenocarcinoma. The chain employs TRBV7-3 and TRBJ2-2; tentatively, D is TRBD1 or TRBD2 (6 bases each). Source: peripheral blood, taken before any cancer treatment. This CDR3 is CASARGGGSTGELFF. CDR3 DNA: TGTGCCAGCGCCCGCGGAGGGGGTAGCACCGGGGAGCTGTTTTTT.